A selection of T cell receptor beta chains follows, all from one sample in a study of T-cell memory formation after mild COVID-19. TCRdb used MiXCR to reprocess the 5' RACE reads, holding one entry per CDR3 protein. The profile covers 270,000 or so distinct CDR3 sequences, with about 20% appearing a single time and more than 20% taken by the ten largest. The sequenced sample was PBMCs or a T cell subset sorted from them (not recorded which). The receptors here all came from a man aged 18 to 35 who had mild COVID-19 (a few samples of this study predate the infection). Cell type and time point are not known. Both conserved end residues are part of each CDR3. D genes are given only for firm matches. The size field is filled for only some rows; it gives once, few, many or a size class.

v_gene,d_gene,abundance,j_gene,CDR3aa,CDR3nt
TRBV11-2,.,few,TRBJ1-1,CASSFGLTEAFF,TGTGCCAGCAGCTTTGGTCTCACTGAAGCTTTCTTT
TRBV5-1,.,many,TRBJ2-5,CASSLGGPVETQYF,TGCGCCAGCAGCTTGGGGGGTCCGGTGGAGACCCAGTACTTC
TRBV6-2/TRBV6-3,.,.,TRBJ1-2,CASSYRAGAYYGYTF,TGTGCCAGCAGTTACAGGGCAGGAGCCTACTATGGCTACACCTTC
TRBV7-8,.,few,TRBJ2-3,CASSTGAPPPDTQYF,TGTGCCAGCAGCACCGGGGCCCCTCCCCCAGATACGCAGTATTTT
TRBV29-1,.,.,TRBJ1-1,CSVDFAALPTEAFF,TGCAGCGTTGATTTCGCGGCTCTTCCCACTGAAGCTTTCTTT
TRBV5-6,.,.,TRBJ2-1,CASSPAGWGEQFF,TGTGCCAGCAGCCCGGCGGGCTGGGGTGAGCAGTTCTTC
TRBV12-3/TRBV12-4,.,many,TRBJ1-6,CASTTRSYNSPLHF,TGTGCCAGCACGACCCGCTCCTATAATTCACCCCTCCACTTT
TRBV7-2,TRBD2,many,TRBJ2-5,CASSLTSGGLVETQYF,TGTGCCAGCAGCTTAACCAGCGGGGGGCTAGTAGAGACCCAGTACTTC
TRBV19,.,.,TRBJ1-2,CASSPEGDGYTF,TGTGCCAGTAGCCCCGAGGGGGATGGCTACACCTTC
TRBV9,TRBD1,few,TRBJ1-6,CASSAPGQGAVSPLHF,TGTGCCAGCAGCGCCCCTGGACAGGGGGCTGTTTCACCCCTCCACTTT
TRBV28,TRBD1,.,TRBJ1-5,CASSLGQGFHQPQHF,TGTGCCAGCAGTTTGGGACAGGGGTTTCATCAGCCCCAGCATTTT
TRBV27,.,.,TRBJ1-1,CASSSGQIYTEAFF,TGTGCCAGCAGTTCCGGACAGATTTACACTGAGGCTTTCTTT
TRBV3-1,.,.,TRBJ1-1,CASSPQGGKAFF,TGTGCCAGCAGCCCCCAAGGGGGAAAAGCTTTCTTT
TRBV20-1,.,.,TRBJ1-3,CSAYPDNLLSGNTIYF,TGCAGTGCATACCCGGACAACTTGCTCTCTGGAAACACCATATATTTT
TRBV7-9,.,few,TRBJ2-7,CASSFGTTYEQYF,TGTGCCAGCAGCTTTGGGACAACCTACGAGCAGTACTTC
TRBV2,.,.,TRBJ2-5,CASSGTIQETQYF,TGTGCCAGCAGTGGAACTATCCAAGAGACCCAGTACTTC
TRBV7-2,TRBD1,.,TRBJ1-1,CASSPRGQGAYEAFF,TGTGCCAGCAGCCCGAGGGGGCAGGGGGCTTATGAAGCTTTCTTT
TRBV20-1,TRBD2,.,TRBJ2-3,CSARGLAGAVTDTQYF,TGCAGTGCTAGAGGGCTAGCGGGGGCTGTCACAGATACGCAGTATTTT
TRBV7-8,TRBD2,many,TRBJ2-5,CASSLETSGLQETQYF,TGTGCCAGCAGCTTAGAGACTAGCGGACTGCAAGAGACCCAGTACTTC
TRBV7-9,.,.,TRBJ2-5,CASSRLRETQYF,TGTGCCAGCAGCCGCCTGAGGGAGACCCAGTACTTC
TRBV4-2,.,many,TRBJ2-6,CASSQDINSGANVLTF,TGTGCCAGCAGCCAAGACATCAACTCTGGGGCCAACGTCCTGACTTTC
TRBV12-5,.,few,TRBJ2-7,CASGFSAVREQYF,TGTGCTAGTGGGTTCTCGGCAGTTCGGGAGCAGTACTTC
TRBV30,.,.,TRBJ2-7,CAWSSRTYEQYF,TGTGCCTGGAGTAGCAGGACCTACGAGCAGTACTTC
TRBV6-2/TRBV6-3,.,few,TRBJ1-2,CASSPGIWSYGYTF,TGTGCCAGCAGTCCCGGGATCTGGTCCTATGGCTACACCTTC
TRBV12-3/TRBV12-4,TRBD2,.,TRBJ2-3,CASILAATDTQYF,TGTGCCAGCATACTAGCGGCCACAGATACGCAGTATTTT
TRBV6-2/TRBV6-3,.,.,TRBJ1-2,CASRTDRSYGYTF,TGTGCCAGCAGAACCGACAGATCTTATGGCTACACCTTC
TRBV11-2,.,many,TRBJ1-2,CASSPSLNYGYTF,TGTGCCAGCAGCCCGAGTCTCAACTATGGCTACACCTTC
TRBV20-1,.,few,TRBJ2-2,CSARDTGTLNTGELFF,TGCAGTGCTAGAGACACCGGGACACTGAACACCGGGGAGCTGTTTTTT
TRBV9,.,.,TRBJ1-6,CATPPPLHF,TGTGCCACGCCGCCTCCCCTCCACTTT
TRBV6-6,.,.,TRBJ1-1,CASSSLGGWTEAFF,TGTGCCAGCAGTTCTCTCGGGGGGTGGACTGAAGCTTTCTTT
TRBV27,.,.,TRBJ1-1,CASRDDVNTEAFF,TGTGCCAGTCGGGATGATGTGAACACTGAAGCTTTCTTT
TRBV15,TRBD1,.,TRBJ2-1,CATSRRGTGLYNEQFF,TGTGCCACCAGCAGACGAGGGACAGGGTTATACAATGAGCAGTTCTTC
TRBV20-1,.,.,TRBJ1-1,CSARVSMGSTEAFF,TGCAGTGCTAGAGTCTCCATGGGGAGCACTGAAGCTTTCTTT
TRBV7-9,.,.,TRBJ1-5,CACAAGSEPQHF,TGTGCCTGTGCCGCGGGGAGTGAGCCCCAGCATTTT
TRBV9,.,few,TRBJ2-1,CASSVGQPYNEQFF,TGTGCCAGCAGCGTCGGACAGCCATACAATGAGCAGTTCTTC
TRBV6-5,.,few,TRBJ2-4,CASRDSIAKNIQYF,TGTGCCAGCAGGGACAGCATAGCCAAAAACATTCAGTACTTC
TRBV6-2/TRBV6-3,.,.,TRBJ1-2,CATGRDGYTF,TGTGCCACCGGCCGGGATGGCTACACCTTC
TRBV20-1,TRBD1,.,TRBJ1-6,CSARRRQGGSPLHF,TGCAGTGCTAGAAGGAGACAGGGTGGTTCACCCCTCCACTTT